Listed below are T cell receptor beta chains from one sample, sequenced in a study of early T cells in non-severe SARS-CoV-2 infection. From the 5' RACE reads, TCRdb called clonotypes with MiXCR, one entry per CDR3 protein. The data contain just over 65,000 distinct CDR3 sequences, around 13% of them singletons. Material for sequencing was whole blood. Every receptor here comes from an adult who was a healthcare worker with PCR-confirmed SARS-CoV-2 infection or an uninfected control (not recorded which). Each CDR3 is given with its conserved first and last residue. D genes are given only for firm matches. Not all rows give a size; the values are once, few, many and, for expanded clones, a class.

CDR3aa: CASSRAGPGELFF
CDR3nt: TGTGCCAGCAGCCGAGCCGGGCCCGGGGAGCTGTTTTTT
j_gene: TRBJ2-2
abundance: few
v_gene: TRBV12-3/TRBV12-4
d_gene: .

CDR3aa: CSANGLAENYNEQFF
CDR3nt: TGCAGTGCAAACGGACTAGCGGAGAATTACAATGAGCAGTTCTTC
j_gene: TRBJ2-1
abundance: .
v_gene: TRBV20-1
d_gene: TRBD2

CDR3aa: CSVEEEYEQYF
CDR3nt: TGCAGCGTTGAAGAAGAATACGAGCAGTACTTC
j_gene: TRBJ2-7
abundance: many
v_gene: TRBV29-1
d_gene: .

CDR3aa: CASSLGLAGDRYEQYF
CDR3nt: TGTGCCAGCAGCTTAGGGCTAGCGGGAGATAGGTACGAGCAGTACTTC
j_gene: TRBJ2-7
abundance: few
v_gene: TRBV7-2
d_gene: TRBD2

CDR3aa: CASSPLSSDTHGYTF
CDR3nt: TGTGCCAGCTCACCACTAAGCAGTGATACCCATGGCTACACCTTC
j_gene: TRBJ1-2
abundance: .
v_gene: TRBV18
d_gene: .

CDR3aa: CASSPRAEQGSAFF
CDR3nt: TGTGCCAGCTCACCCAGAGCAGAACAGGGAAGTGCTTTCTTT
j_gene: TRBJ1-1
abundance: many
v_gene: TRBV18
d_gene: .

CDR3aa: CSARASGADTQYF
CDR3nt: TGCAGTGCTAGAGCTAGCGGGGCAGATACGCAGTATTTT
j_gene: TRBJ2-3
abundance: few
v_gene: TRBV20-1
d_gene: TRBD2

CDR3aa: CASSPTQGRLNEKLFF
CDR3nt: TGTGCCAGCAGTCCAACCCAGGGCAGACTAAATGAAAAACTGTTTTTT
j_gene: TRBJ1-4
abundance: few
v_gene: TRBV28
d_gene: .

CDR3aa: CSAKEYANEQFF
CDR3nt: TGCTCGGCCAAAGAGTATGCGAATGAGCAGTTCTTC
j_gene: TRBJ2-1
abundance: .
v_gene: TRBV29-1
d_gene: .

CDR3aa: CASSLTDGTEAFF
CDR3nt: TGTGCCAGCAGCTTAACGGATGGGACTGAAGCTTTCTTT
j_gene: TRBJ1-1
abundance: many
v_gene: TRBV7-9
d_gene: .

CDR3aa: CASSFSGQANTGELFF
CDR3nt: TGCGCCAGCAGCTTTTCGGGACAGGCGAACACCGGGGAGCTGTTTTTT
j_gene: TRBJ2-2
abundance: .
v_gene: TRBV5-1
d_gene: TRBD1

CDR3aa: CASSQAPGSGTDTQYF
CDR3nt: TGCGCCAGCAGCCAAGCACCAGGGTCGGGCACAGATACGCAGTATTTT
j_gene: TRBJ2-3
abundance: many
v_gene: TRBV4-3
d_gene: .

CDR3aa: CAISETGDTEAFF
CDR3nt: TGTGCCATCAGTGAGACAGGGGACACTGAAGCTTTCTTT
j_gene: TRBJ1-1
abundance: many
v_gene: TRBV10-3
d_gene: TRBD1

CDR3aa: CASSLWTVYEQYF
CDR3nt: TGTGCCAGCAGTTTGTGGACGGTCTACGAGCAGTACTTC
j_gene: TRBJ2-7
abundance: few
v_gene: TRBV12-3/TRBV12-4
d_gene: .

CDR3aa: CSVVWVGETQYF
CDR3nt: TGCAGCGTTGTCTGGGTCGGGGAGACCCAGTACTTC
j_gene: TRBJ2-5
abundance: many
v_gene: TRBV29-1
d_gene: .

CDR3aa: CSAGQGYANEQFF
CDR3nt: TGCAGCGCCGGACAGGGGTATGCCAATGAGCAGTTCTTC
j_gene: TRBJ2-1
abundance: .
v_gene: TRBV29-1
d_gene: TRBD1

CDR3aa: CSARETGTANSPLHF
CDR3nt: TGCAGTGCTAGAGAAACCGGGACAGCCAATTCACCCCTCCACTTT
j_gene: TRBJ1-6
abundance: .
v_gene: TRBV20-1
d_gene: TRBD1

CDR3aa: CSARDPGWEGDEQFF
CDR3nt: TGCAGTGCTAGAGATCCGGGATGGGAGGGGGATGAGCAGTTCTTC
j_gene: TRBJ2-1
abundance: .
v_gene: TRBV20-1
d_gene: .

CDR3aa: CASSAVPPRPGARYYGYTF
CDR3nt: TGTGCCAGCTCCGCCGTACCACCCCGACCGGGGGCGCGGTACTATGGCTACACCTTC
j_gene: TRBJ1-2
abundance: .
v_gene: TRBV18
d_gene: .

CDR3aa: CASSLTSTGAGELFF
CDR3nt: TGTGCCAGCAGTCTCACCTCCACGGGGGCCGGGGAGCTGTTTTTT
j_gene: TRBJ2-2
abundance: .
v_gene: TRBV28
d_gene: .

CDR3aa: CASSEAGTGELFF
CDR3nt: TGTGCCAGCAGTGAAGCTGGGACCGGGGAGCTGTTTTTT
j_gene: TRBJ2-2
abundance: few
v_gene: TRBV25-1
d_gene: .

CDR3aa: CASSLDTGRDEQFF
CDR3nt: TGTGCCAGCAGCTTAGACACAGGGCGCGATGAGCAGTTCTTC
j_gene: TRBJ2-1
abundance: many
v_gene: TRBV7-2
d_gene: .

CDR3aa: CASSAPGLAGSTEQFF
CDR3nt: TGCGCCAGCAGTGCTCCGGGACTAGCGGGAAGCACTGAGCAGTTCTTC
j_gene: TRBJ2-1
abundance: .
v_gene: TRBV10-2
d_gene: TRBD2

CDR3aa: CATSDPQPGFETQYF
CDR3nt: TGTGCCACCAGTGACCCGCAGCCAGGATTTGAGACCCAGTACTTC
j_gene: TRBJ2-5
abundance: few
v_gene: TRBV24-1
d_gene: .

CDR3aa: CASSVGHNYGYTF
CDR3nt: TGTGCCAGCAGTGTTGGGCATAACTATGGCTACACCTTC
j_gene: TRBJ1-2
abundance: few
v_gene: TRBV6-2/TRBV6-3
d_gene: .

CDR3aa: CASSEQGYEQYF
CDR3nt: TGTGCCAGCAGCGAACAGGGTTACGAGCAGTACTTC
j_gene: TRBJ2-7
abundance: .
v_gene: TRBV5-4
d_gene: .

CDR3aa: CSARPVDREWVWQFF
CDR3nt: TGCAGTGCTAGACCGGTGGACAGGGAGTGGGTTTGGCAGTTCTTC
j_gene: TRBJ2-1
abundance: .
v_gene: TRBV20-1
d_gene: TRBD1

CDR3aa: CASSVDLGVLNTEAFF
CDR3nt: TGTGCCAGCAGCGTGGATTTAGGGGTCTTGAACACTGAAGCTTTCTTT
j_gene: TRBJ1-1
abundance: .
v_gene: TRBV7-2
d_gene: .

CDR3aa: CSGWGAEAEAFF
CDR3nt: TGCAGCGGATGGGGCGCCGAGGCTGAAGCTTTCTTT
j_gene: TRBJ1-1
abundance: .
v_gene: TRBV29-1
d_gene: .

CDR3aa: CASSLGLASTDTQYF
CDR3nt: TGTGCCAGCAGCTTGGGACTAGCGAGCACAGATACGCAGTATTTT
j_gene: TRBJ2-3
abundance: few
v_gene: TRBV7-9
d_gene: TRBD2

CDR3aa: CASSQSNRVQPQHF
CDR3nt: TGTGCCAGCAGCCAGTCCAACAGGGTTCAGCCCCAGCATTTT
j_gene: TRBJ1-5
abundance: .
v_gene: TRBV3-1
d_gene: .

CDR3aa: CASSYTSVYEQYF
CDR3nt: TGTGCCAGCAGCTACACTAGTGTCTACGAGCAGTACTTC
j_gene: TRBJ2-7
abundance: .
v_gene: TRBV13
d_gene: .

CDR3aa: CASSTFDRSPEAFF
CDR3nt: TGTGCCAGCAGTACTTTCGACAGGAGCCCTGAAGCTTTCTTT
j_gene: TRBJ1-1
abundance: many
v_gene: TRBV6-5
d_gene: .

CDR3aa: CASSLVAGEIYEQFF
CDR3nt: TGTGCCAGCAGCTTGGTAGCGGGAGAGATCTATGAGCAGTTCTTC
j_gene: TRBJ2-1
abundance: .
v_gene: TRBV7-8
d_gene: TRBD2

CDR3aa: CSVYRADTQYF
CDR3nt: TGCAGCGTTTACAGGGCAGATACGCAGTATTTT
j_gene: TRBJ2-3
abundance: many
v_gene: TRBV29-1
d_gene: .

CDR3aa: CARGSGPLFGQFF
CDR3nt: TGTGCCCGGGGAAGTGGGCCTCTATTTGGGCAGTTCTTC
j_gene: TRBJ2-1
abundance: .
v_gene: TRBV30
d_gene: .

CDR3aa: CSVLPQETQYF
CDR3nt: TGCAGCGTCCTCCCTCAAGAGACCCAGTACTTC
j_gene: TRBJ2-5
abundance: .
v_gene: TRBV29-1
d_gene: .

CDR3aa: CASSSALGQTEAFF
CDR3nt: TGTGCCAGCAGTTCCGCCTTGGGACAGACTGAAGCTTTCTTT
j_gene: TRBJ1-1
abundance: few
v_gene: TRBV28
d_gene: TRBD1

CDR3aa: CASTPLLQAGGGETQYF
CDR3nt: TGTGCCAGCACCCCCTTACTACAAGCGGGAGGTGGAGAGACCCAGTACTTC
j_gene: TRBJ2-5
abundance: many
v_gene: TRBV7-9
d_gene: TRBD2

CDR3aa: CSARQLGTSGIQYF
CDR3nt: TGCAGTGCTAGGCAGTTGGGGACTAGCGGCATTCAGTACTTC
j_gene: TRBJ2-4
abundance: .
v_gene: TRBV20-1
d_gene: TRBD2

CDR3aa: CAIGISGTSTDTQYF
CDR3nt: TGTGCCATCGGAATTAGCGGGACTAGCACAGATACGCAGTATTTT
j_gene: TRBJ2-3
abundance: few
v_gene: TRBV10-3
d_gene: TRBD2

CDR3aa: CASSFGQGNQPQHF
CDR3nt: TGCGCCAGCAGCTTTGGACAGGGGAATCAGCCCCAGCATTTT
j_gene: TRBJ1-5
abundance: few
v_gene: TRBV5-1
d_gene: TRBD1

CDR3aa: CASSLRGGLASRPGELFF
CDR3nt: TGTGCCAGCAGCTTAAGGGGCGGCCTGGCTAGTCGGCCCGGGGAGCTGTTTTTT
j_gene: TRBJ2-2
abundance: .
v_gene: TRBV7-3
d_gene: .

CDR3aa: CSASRGSGELFF
CDR3nt: TGCAGTGCTAGCAGGGGGTCCGGGGAGCTGTTTTTT
j_gene: TRBJ2-2
abundance: .
v_gene: TRBV20-1
d_gene: TRBD1

CDR3aa: CASSLRAAHQETQYF
CDR3nt: TGTGCCAGCAGTTTACGGGCTGCGCACCAAGAGACCCAGTACTTC
j_gene: TRBJ2-5
abundance: few
v_gene: TRBV28
d_gene: .

CDR3aa: CASSLLSGANVLTF
CDR3nt: TGTGCCAGCAGTTTGCTTTCTGGGGCCAACGTCCTGACTTTC
j_gene: TRBJ2-6
abundance: few
v_gene: TRBV28
d_gene: .

CDR3aa: CASSLDRAEDEQFF
CDR3nt: TGTGCCAGCAGCCTAGACAGAGCTGAGGATGAGCAGTTCTTC
j_gene: TRBJ2-1
abundance: .
v_gene: TRBV7-9
d_gene: .

CDR3aa: CSARDTRGPYEQYF
CDR3nt: TGCAGTGCTAGAGATACCAGGGGGCCCTACGAGCAGTACTTC
j_gene: TRBJ2-7
abundance: many
v_gene: TRBV20-1
d_gene: TRBD1

CDR3aa: CASSQEGLYNEQFF
CDR3nt: TGTGCCAGCAGCCAAGAAGGCCTATACAATGAGCAGTTCTTC
j_gene: TRBJ2-1
abundance: .
v_gene: TRBV4-2
d_gene: .

CDR3aa: CASSSIWGDTQYF
CDR3nt: TGTGCCAGCAGCTCCATTTGGGGAGATACGCAGTATTTT
j_gene: TRBJ2-3
abundance: few
v_gene: TRBV11-3
d_gene: .

CDR3aa: CASSLDGIGYNEQFF
CDR3nt: TGTGCCAGCAGCTTAGACGGGATAGGGTACAATGAGCAGTTCTTC
j_gene: TRBJ2-1
abundance: few
v_gene: TRBV11-1
d_gene: .

CDR3aa: CASSSTGADTEAFF
CDR3nt: TGTGCCAGCAGTTCAACAGGAGCGGACACTGAAGCTTTCTTT
j_gene: TRBJ1-1
abundance: many
v_gene: TRBV28
d_gene: .

CDR3aa: CASSQKGQFQQF
CDR3nt: TGCGCCAGCAGCCAAAAGGGACAGTTCCAACAATTC
j_gene: TRBJ2-1
abundance: many
v_gene: TRBV4-3
d_gene: TRBD1

CDR3aa: CASSYDRAESYEQYF
CDR3nt: TGTGCCAGCAGTTATGACAGGGCGGAATCCTACGAGCAGTACTTC
j_gene: TRBJ2-7
abundance: few
v_gene: TRBV6-6
d_gene: TRBD1

CDR3aa: CASSVGQAVGQPQHF
CDR3nt: TGTGCCAGCAGCGTCGGACAGGCCGTAGGACAGCCCCAGCATTTT
j_gene: TRBJ1-5
abundance: .
v_gene: TRBV9
d_gene: TRBD1

CDR3aa: CSVGRVSSYNEQFF
CDR3nt: TGCAGCGTTGGAAGGGTCAGCTCCTACAATGAGCAGTTCTTC
j_gene: TRBJ2-1
abundance: .
v_gene: TRBV29-1
d_gene: .

CDR3aa: CASSYEAGYNEQFF
CDR3nt: TGTGCCAGCAGTTACGAGGCGGGGTACAATGAGCAGTTCTTC
j_gene: TRBJ2-1
abundance: many
v_gene: TRBV7-2
d_gene: .

CDR3aa: CASSLGSFYEQYF
CDR3nt: TGTGCCAGCAGTTTGGGCTCCTTCTACGAGCAGTACTTC
j_gene: TRBJ2-7
abundance: .
v_gene: TRBV28
d_gene: .

CDR3aa: CASRRDRERNEQYF
CDR3nt: TGCGCCAGCAGAAGGGACAGGGAGAGAAACGAGCAGTACTTC
j_gene: TRBJ2-7
abundance: .
v_gene: TRBV5-1
d_gene: TRBD1